This is a list of T cell receptor beta chains from one sample in a study of cytotoxic CD8 clonotypes in ibrutinib-treated CLL. Using immunoSEQ multiplex PCR, the repertoire was profiled, and TCRdb retains in-frame clones only, with some absent. The sample records about 300,000 clones, about 72% being singletons. The sample here was PBMCs, taken at disease progression, from a patient treated with ibrutinib. These receptors were taken from a human donor with chronic lymphocytic leukemia. The CDR3 runs from the conserved cysteine through the conserved F or W. D genes are given only for firm matches. A clone size is listed for some rows: how often the clone was seen (once, few, many), or a class if it is expanded.

D	V	size	J	DNA	CDR3
-	TRBV27	few	TRBJ1-2	TGTGCCAGCCATGGGAATATTGGCTACACCTTC	CASHGNIGYTF
-	TRBV5-1	-	TRBJ1-6	TGCGCCAGCAGCTTGCGACCGGACAGCTATTCACCCCTCCACTTT	CASSLRPDSYSPLHF
-	TRBV7-9	-	TRBJ2-7	TGTGCCAGCAGCCCCCGCCGGTTAGAGCAGTACTTC	CASSPRRLEQYF
-	TRBV2	-	TRBJ1-1	TGTGCCAGCAGTGAAGACGCGGTGAACACTGAAGCTTTCTTT	CASSEDAVNTEAFF
-	TRBV9	-	TRBJ1-1	TGTGCCAGCCAAGAGCCCCACCGTCTGTTCACCGACACTGAAGCTTTCTTT	CASQEPHRLFTDTEAFF
TRBD1	TRBV5-1	-	TRBJ1-4	TGCGCCAGCAGCTTTGGGACAGGGGTTGAAAAACTGTTTTTT	CASSFGTGVEKLFF
-	TRBV11-2	-	TRBJ1-1	TGTGCCAGCAGCTTAGAGGTATACACTGAAGCTTTCTTT	CASSLEVYTEAFF
TRBD1	TRBV11-2	-	TRBJ2-1	TGTGCCAGCAGCCCGTGGACAGGGCCCATCTACAATGAGCAGTTCTTC	CASSPWTGPIYNEQFF
-	TRBV6-5	-	TRBJ1-1	TGTGCCAGCTACCTATTAGGGGAAGCTTTCTTT	CASYLLGEAFF
-	TRBV5-6	-	TRBJ2-7	TGTGCCAGCAGCTTGCTAACGGCTCTGGTTTACGAGCAGTACTTC	CASSLLTALVYEQYF
-	TRBV20-1	-	TRBJ1-2	TGCAGTGCTAGAGGGGACTATGGCTACACCTTC	CSARGDYGYTF
TRBD1	TRBV15	-	TRBJ2-3	TGTGCCACCAGCAGAACCCGACAGGGCACGCAGTATTTT	CATSRTRQGTQYF
-	TRBV7-9	once	TRBJ2-5	TGTGCCAGCAGCTTAGTCTTGTACCAAGAGACCCAGTACTTC	CASSLVLYQETQYF
-	TRBV7-3	-	TRBJ2-1	TGTGCCAGCAGCCAGGACAGTTCCCCCGATGAGCAGTTCTTC	CASSQDSSPDEQFF
-	TRBV29-1	-	TRBJ2-5	TGCAGCGTTGAAGCGACGCTGGGCACCCAGTACTTC	CSVEATLGTQYF
TRBD2	TRBV15	-	TRBJ2-2	TGTGCCACCAGCAGAGATCTACTAGCGGGAGCTACGTACACCGGGGAGCTGTTTTTT	CATSRDLLAGATYTGELFF